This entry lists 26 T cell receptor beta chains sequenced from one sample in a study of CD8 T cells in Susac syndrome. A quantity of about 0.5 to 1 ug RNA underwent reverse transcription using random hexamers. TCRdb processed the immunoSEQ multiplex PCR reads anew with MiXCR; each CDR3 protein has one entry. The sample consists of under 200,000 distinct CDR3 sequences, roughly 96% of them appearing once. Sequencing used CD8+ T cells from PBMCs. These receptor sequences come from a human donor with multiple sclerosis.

In nucleotides, the CDR3 is TGTGCCAGCAGTACCCTGGTCGGTCTAGATGAGCAGTTCTTC. Translating gives CASSTLVGLDEQFF. The chain combines TRBV27 with TRBJ2-1; D is uncertain. This CDR3 spans 14 amino acids. Trimming cost V 5 bases and J 8 bases, with 16 bases left between them. Germline lookup yields CDR1 MNHEY and CDR2 SMNVEV (reference sequence).

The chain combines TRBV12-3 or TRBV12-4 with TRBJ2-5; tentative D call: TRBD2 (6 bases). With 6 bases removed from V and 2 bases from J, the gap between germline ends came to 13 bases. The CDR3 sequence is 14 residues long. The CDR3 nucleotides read TGTGCCAGCAGCCGTAGCGGCCCTCAAGAGACCCAGTACTTC. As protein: CASSRSGPQETQYF.

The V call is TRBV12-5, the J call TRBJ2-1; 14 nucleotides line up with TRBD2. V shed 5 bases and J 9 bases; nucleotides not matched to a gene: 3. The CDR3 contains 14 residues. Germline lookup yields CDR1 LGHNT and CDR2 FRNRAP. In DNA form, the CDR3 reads TGTGCTAGTGGTCGCGGACTAGCGGGAGGTGAGCAGTTCTTC. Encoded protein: CASGRGLAGGEQFF.

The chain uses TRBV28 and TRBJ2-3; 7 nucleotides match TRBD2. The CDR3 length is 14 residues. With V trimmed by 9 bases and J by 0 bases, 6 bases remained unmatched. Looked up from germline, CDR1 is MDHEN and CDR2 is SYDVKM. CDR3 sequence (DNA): TGTGCCAGTGTTAGCGGGTTTAGCACAGATACGCAGTATTTT. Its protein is CASVSGFSTDTQYF.

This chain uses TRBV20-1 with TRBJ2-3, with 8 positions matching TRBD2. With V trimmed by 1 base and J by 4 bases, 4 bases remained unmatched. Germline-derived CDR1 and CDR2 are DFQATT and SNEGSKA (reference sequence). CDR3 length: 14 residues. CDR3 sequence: CSARVGLGSDTQYF. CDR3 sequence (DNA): TGCAGTGCTAGAGTGGGACTAGGCTCAGATACGCAGTATTTT.

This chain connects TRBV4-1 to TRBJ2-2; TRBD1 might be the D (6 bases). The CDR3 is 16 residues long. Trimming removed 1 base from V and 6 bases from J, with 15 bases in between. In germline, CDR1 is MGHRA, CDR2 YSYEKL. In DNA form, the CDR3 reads TGCGCCAGCAGCCAAGTCCGAGCGCAGGGGTCCGGGGAGCTGTTTTTT. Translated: CASSQVRAQGSGELFF.

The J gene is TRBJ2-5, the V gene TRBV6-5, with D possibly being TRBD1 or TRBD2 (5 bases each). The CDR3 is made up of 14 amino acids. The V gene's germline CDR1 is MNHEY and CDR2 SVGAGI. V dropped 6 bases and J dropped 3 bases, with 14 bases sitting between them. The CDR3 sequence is CASSSEGLEETQYF. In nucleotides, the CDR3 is TGTGCCAGCAGCTCCGAGGGGTTGGAAGAGACCCAGTACTTC.

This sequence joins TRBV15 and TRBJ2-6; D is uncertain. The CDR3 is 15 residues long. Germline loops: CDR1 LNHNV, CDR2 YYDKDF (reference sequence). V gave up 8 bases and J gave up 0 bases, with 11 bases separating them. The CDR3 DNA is TGTGCCACCGCAGAGGATCGCTCTGGGGCCAACGTCCTGACTTTC. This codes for CATAEDRSGANVLTF.

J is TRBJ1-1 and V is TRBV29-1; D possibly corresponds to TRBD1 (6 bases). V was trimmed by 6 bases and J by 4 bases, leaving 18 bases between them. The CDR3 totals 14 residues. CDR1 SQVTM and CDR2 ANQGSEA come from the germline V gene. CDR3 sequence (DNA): TGCAGCGTAACCGGCGGACAGCAGAGCACTGAAGCTTTCTTT. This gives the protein CSVTGGQQSTEAFF.

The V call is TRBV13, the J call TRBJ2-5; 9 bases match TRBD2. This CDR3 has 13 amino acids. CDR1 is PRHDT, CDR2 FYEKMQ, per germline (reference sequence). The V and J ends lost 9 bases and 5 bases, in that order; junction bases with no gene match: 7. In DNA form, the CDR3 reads TGTGCCAGTCGGAAGCGGGAGGACGAGACCCAGTACTTC. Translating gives CASRKREDETQYF. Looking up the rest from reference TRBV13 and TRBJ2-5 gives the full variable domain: AAGVIQSPRHLIKEKRETATLKCYPIPRHDTVYWYQQGPGQDPQFLISFYEKMQSDKGSIPDRFSAQQFSDYHSELNMSSLELGDSALYFCASRKREDETQYFGPGTRLLVL.

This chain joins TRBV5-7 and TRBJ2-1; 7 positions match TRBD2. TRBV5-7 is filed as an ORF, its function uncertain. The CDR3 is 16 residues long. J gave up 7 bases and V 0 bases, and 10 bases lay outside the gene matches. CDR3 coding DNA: TGTGCCAGCAGCTTGGTTGGGGCTAGCGGTTCAAATGAGCAGTTCTTC. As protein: CASSLVGASGSNEQFF.

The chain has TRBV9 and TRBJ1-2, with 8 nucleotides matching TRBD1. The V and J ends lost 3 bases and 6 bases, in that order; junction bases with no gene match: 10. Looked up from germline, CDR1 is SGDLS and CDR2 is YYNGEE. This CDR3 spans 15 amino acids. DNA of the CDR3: TGTGCCAGCAGCGCTTCGACAGGGGTAATCGATGGCTACACCTTC. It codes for CASSASTGVIDGYTF.

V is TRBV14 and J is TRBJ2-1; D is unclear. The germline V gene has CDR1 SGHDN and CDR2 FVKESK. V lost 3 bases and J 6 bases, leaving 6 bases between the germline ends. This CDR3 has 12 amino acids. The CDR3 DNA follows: TGTGCCAGCAGCCAGGGGATCAATGAGCAGTTCTTC. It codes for CASSQGINEQFF. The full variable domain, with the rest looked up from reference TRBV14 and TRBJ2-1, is EAGVTQFPSHSVIEKGQTVTLRCDPISGHDNLYWYRRVMGKEIKFLLHFVKESKQDESGMPNNRFLAERTGGTYSTLKVQPAELEDSGVYFCASSQGINEQFFGPGTRLTVL.

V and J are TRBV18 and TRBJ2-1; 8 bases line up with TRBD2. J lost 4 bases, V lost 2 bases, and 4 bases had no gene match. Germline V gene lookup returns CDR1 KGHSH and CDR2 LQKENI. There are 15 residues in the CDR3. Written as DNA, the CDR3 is TGTGCCAGCTCACCAGACGGGGGGGGTTACAATGAGCAGTTCTTC. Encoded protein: CASSPDGGGYNEQFF.

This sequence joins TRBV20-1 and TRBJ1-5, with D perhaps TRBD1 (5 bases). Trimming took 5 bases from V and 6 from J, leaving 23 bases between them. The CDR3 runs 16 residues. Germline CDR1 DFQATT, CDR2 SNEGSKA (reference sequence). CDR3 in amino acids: CSARQCCGEYGQPQHF. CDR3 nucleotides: TGCAGTGCTCGACAGTGCTGTGGGGAATATGGTCAGCCCCAGCATTTT.

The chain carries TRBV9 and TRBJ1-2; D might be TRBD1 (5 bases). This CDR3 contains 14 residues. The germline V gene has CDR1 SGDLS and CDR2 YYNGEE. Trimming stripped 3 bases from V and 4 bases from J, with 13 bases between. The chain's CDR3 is CASSENQGSYGYTF. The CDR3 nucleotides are TGTGCCAGCAGCGAGAACCAGGGCAGCTATGGCTACACCTTC.

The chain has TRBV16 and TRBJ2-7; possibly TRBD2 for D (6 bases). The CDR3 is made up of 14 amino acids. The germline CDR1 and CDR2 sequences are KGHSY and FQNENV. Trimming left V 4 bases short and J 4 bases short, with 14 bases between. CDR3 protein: CASSLPGAGYEQYF. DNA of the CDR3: TGTGCCAGCAGCCTTCCGGGTGCGGGGTACGAGCAGTACTTC.

Here the CDR3 reads CASSDGQTGYTF. In DNA form, the CDR3 reads TGTGCCAGCAGTGACGGGCAAACCGGCTACACCTTC. The genes are TRBV2 and TRBJ1-2; D not certain. Trimming removed 3 bases from V and 8 bases from J, with 10 bases in between. Germline V CDR1 and CDR2: SNHLY, FYNNEI. The CDR3 runs to 12 residues.

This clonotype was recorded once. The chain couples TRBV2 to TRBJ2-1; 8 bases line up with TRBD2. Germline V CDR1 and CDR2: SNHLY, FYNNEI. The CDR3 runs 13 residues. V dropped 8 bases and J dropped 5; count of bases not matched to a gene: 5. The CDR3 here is CASHKAGDNEQFF. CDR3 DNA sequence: TGTGCCAGCCATAAAGCGGGGGACAATGAGCAGTTCTTC. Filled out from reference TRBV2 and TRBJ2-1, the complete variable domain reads EPEVTQTPSHQVTQMGQEVILRCVPISNHLYFYWYRQILGQKVEFLVSFYNNEISEKSEIFDDQFSVERPDGSNFTLKIRSTKLEDSAMYFCASHKAGDNEQFFGPGTRLTVL.

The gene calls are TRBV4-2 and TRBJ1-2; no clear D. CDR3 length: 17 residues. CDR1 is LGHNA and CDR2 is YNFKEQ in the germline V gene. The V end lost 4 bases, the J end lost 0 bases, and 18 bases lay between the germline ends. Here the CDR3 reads CASSRAATLYTNYGYTF. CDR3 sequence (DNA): TGTGCCAGCAGCCGCGCAGCCACCCTGTATACTAACTATGGCTACACCTTC.

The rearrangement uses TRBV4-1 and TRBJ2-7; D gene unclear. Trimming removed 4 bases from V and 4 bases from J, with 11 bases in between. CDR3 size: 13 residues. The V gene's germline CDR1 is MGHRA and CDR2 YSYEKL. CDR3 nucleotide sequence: TGCGCCAGCAGCCGGATGGACGGGTACGAGCAGTACTTC. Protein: CASSRMDGYEQYF.

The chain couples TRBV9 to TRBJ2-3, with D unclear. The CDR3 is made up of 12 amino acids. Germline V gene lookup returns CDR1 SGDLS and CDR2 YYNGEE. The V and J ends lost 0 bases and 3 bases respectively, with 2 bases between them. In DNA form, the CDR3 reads TGTGCCAGCAGCGTAGTTACAGATACGCAGTATTTT. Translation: CASSVVTDTQYF.

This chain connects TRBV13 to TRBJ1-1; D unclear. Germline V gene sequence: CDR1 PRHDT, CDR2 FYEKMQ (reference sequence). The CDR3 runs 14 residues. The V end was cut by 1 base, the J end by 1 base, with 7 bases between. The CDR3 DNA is TGTGCCAGCAGCTTAGCGAAGTGGAACACTGAAGCTTTCTTT. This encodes CASSLAKWNTEAFF.

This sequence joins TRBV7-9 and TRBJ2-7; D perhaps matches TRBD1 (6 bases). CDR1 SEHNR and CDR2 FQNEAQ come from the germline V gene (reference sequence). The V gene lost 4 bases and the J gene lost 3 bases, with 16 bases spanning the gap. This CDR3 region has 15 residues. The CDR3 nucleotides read TGTGCCAGCAGCTCCCCTACAGGGACCCACTACGAGCAGTACTTC. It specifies CASSSPTGTHYEQYF.

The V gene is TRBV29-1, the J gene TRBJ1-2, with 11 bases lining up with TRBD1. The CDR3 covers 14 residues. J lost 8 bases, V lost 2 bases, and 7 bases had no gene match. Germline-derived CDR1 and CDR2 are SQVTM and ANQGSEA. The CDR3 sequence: CSVEYGQGALGYTF. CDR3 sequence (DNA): TGCAGCGTTGAATATGGACAGGGGGCCCTAGGCTACACCTTC.

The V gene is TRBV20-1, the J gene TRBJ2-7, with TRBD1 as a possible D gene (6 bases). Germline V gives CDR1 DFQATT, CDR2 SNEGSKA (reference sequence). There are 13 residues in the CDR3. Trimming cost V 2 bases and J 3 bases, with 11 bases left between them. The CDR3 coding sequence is TGCAGTGCTAGACCGGGACACCTCTACGAGCAGTACTTC. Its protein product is CSARPGHLYEQYF.